This T cell receptor beta chain was identified in a study of identical twins. Whole-study results and caveats: Models predicted too little out-of-frame TCR alpha sharing in monozygotic twins. Researchers reported excess low generation probability among twin-shared out-of-frame alpha sequences.

The donor group consisted entirely of healthy Caucasians. As regards this clonotype: Its target is not known.

With 4 bases removed from V and 4 bases from J, the gap between germline ends came to 16 bases. Germline V gene lookup returns CDR1 MDHEN and CDR2 SYDVKM. The CDR3 totals 15 residues. cDNA molecules carried unique molecular identifiers, and template switching added a universal primer site. TCRdb analysed the 5' RACE reads with MiXCR anew, one entry per CDR3 protein. The table has approximately 1.8 million distinct CDR3 sequences, roughly 35% seen once. The chain joins TRBV28 to TRBJ1-1; tentative D call: TRBD1 (6 bases). Sample: cord blood. The clonotype comes from a newborn girl in good health. CDR3 amino acids: CASSSRTVPVTEAFF. DNA for the CDR3: TGTGCCAGCAGTTCCCGGACAGTCCCGGTCACTGAAGCTTTCTTT.